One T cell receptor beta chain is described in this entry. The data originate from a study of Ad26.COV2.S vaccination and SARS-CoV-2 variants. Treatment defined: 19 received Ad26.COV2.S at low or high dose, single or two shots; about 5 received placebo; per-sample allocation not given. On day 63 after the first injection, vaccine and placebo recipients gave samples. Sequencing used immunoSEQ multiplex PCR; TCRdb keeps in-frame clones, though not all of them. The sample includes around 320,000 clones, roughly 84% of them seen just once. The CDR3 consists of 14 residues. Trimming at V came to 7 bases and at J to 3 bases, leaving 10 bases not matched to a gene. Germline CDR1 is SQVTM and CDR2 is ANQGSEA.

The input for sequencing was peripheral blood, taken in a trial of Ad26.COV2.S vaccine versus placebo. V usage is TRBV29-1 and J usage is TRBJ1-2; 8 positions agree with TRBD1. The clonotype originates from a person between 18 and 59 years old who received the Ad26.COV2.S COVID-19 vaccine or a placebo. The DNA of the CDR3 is TGCAGCGCAGTCGGGACAGGTGTGTACTATGGCTACACCTTC. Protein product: CSAVGTGVYYGYTF.